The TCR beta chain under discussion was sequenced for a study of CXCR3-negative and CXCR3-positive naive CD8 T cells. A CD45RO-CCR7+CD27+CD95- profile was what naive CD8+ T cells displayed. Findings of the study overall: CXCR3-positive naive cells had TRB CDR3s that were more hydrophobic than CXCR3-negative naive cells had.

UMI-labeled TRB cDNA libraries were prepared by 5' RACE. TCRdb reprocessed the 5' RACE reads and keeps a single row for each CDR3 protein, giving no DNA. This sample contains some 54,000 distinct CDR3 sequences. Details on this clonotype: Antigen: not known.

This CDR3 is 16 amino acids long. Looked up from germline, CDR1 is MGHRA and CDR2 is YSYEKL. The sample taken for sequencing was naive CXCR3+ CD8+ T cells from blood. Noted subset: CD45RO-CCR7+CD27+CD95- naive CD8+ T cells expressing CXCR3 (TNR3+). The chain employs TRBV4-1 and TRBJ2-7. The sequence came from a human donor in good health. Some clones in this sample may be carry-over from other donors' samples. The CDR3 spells CASSQDLGRISYEQYF.